Presented here are 8 T cell receptor beta chains from one specimen sequenced in a study of technical replicates of blood from a handful of donors. Generated by immunoSEQ multiplex PCR, the TCRdb table keeps only in-frame clones and is missing some. The sample includes about 84,000 clones, around 97% seen only once; the top ten take less than 0.2%. Sequenced sample: T cells isolated from PBMCs. The receptors shown here come from a human donor in good health.

The chain couples TRBV27 to TRBJ2-3; TRBD2 matches at 11 bases. The junction had 9 bases not matched to a gene; V was cut back by 8 bases and J by 2 bases. This CDR3 spans 16 amino acids. Germline V gives CDR1 MNHEY, CDR2 SMNVEV (reference sequence). CDR3 sequence reads: CASHHLAGGYTDTQYF. CDR3 bases: TGTGCCAGCCACCACCTAGCGGGAGGCTACACAGATACGCAGTATTTT.

The chain is built from TRBV5-1 and TRBJ2-1; 11 nucleotides align to TRBD2. Trimming removed 3 bases from V and 3 bases from J; junction bases left unmatched: 8. This CDR3 region has 17 residues. The V gene's germline CDR1 is SGHRS and CDR2 YFSETQ. The CDR3 DNA follows: TGCGCCAGCAGCTCGCCGACCGGGACTAGCGGCTACAATGAGCAGTTCTTC. This sequence encodes CASSSPTGTSGYNEQFF.

V is TRBV27 and J is TRBJ1-1; D may be TRBD1 (5 bases). The CDR3 sequence is 12 residues long. Germline V gene lookup returns CDR1 MNHEY and CDR2 SMNVEV (reference sequence). Trimming cost V 8 bases and J 4 bases, with 11 bases left between them. CDR3 nucleotides: TGTGCCAGCTTTGGCGGGGGCACTGAAGCTTTCTTT. It codes for CASFGGGTEAFF.

The chain couples TRBV6-1 to TRBJ2-7; possible D gene TRBD1, 6 bases. Deletions cut 2 bases from V and 3 bases from J, with 8 bases between. The germline V gene encodes CDR1 MNHNS and CDR2 SASEGT. This CDR3 comprises 13 residues. The CDR3 DNA reads as TGTGCCAGCAGTGAAACAGGGCGCTACGAGCAGTACTTC. It codes for CASSETGRYEQYF.

This chain links TRBV7-2 with TRBJ2-7; no firm D call. Germline V lookup: CDR1 SGHTA, CDR2 FQGNSA. The CDR3 totals 13 residues. V lost 3 bases and J lost 1, with 7 bases in between. CDR3 loop: CASSFGRSYEQYF. The CDR3 nucleotides are TGTGCCAGCAGCTTTGGCAGATCCTACGAGCAGTACTTC.

CDR3 region: CASSLRGHGSRGSYYGYTF. CDR3 sequence (DNA): TGTGCCAGCAGCTTAAGGGGACACGGTTCCCGGGGCAGTTACTATGGCTACACCTTC. The rearrangement links TRBV7-8 to TRBJ1-2, with D perhaps matching TRBD1 (6 bases). V lost 2 bases to trimming and J lost 3 bases, with 25 bases between them. Germline CDR1 reads SGHVS; CDR2 reads FQNEAQ. This CDR3 region has 19 residues.

V and J are TRBV5-1 and TRBJ1-2, with D perhaps TRBD1 (6 bases). Germline lookup yields CDR1 SGHRS and CDR2 YFSETQ. CDR3 length: 15 residues. V was clipped by 5 bases and J by 4 bases, with 18 bases between them. DNA for the CDR3: TGCGCCAGCAGTTTTCAGGGGACTAACGTCTATGGCTACACCTTC. It encodes CASSFQGTNVYGYTF.

CDR3 in DNA: TGTGCCAGCAGTTCCCCCCCGCCAGGGGTCGGGTATGGCTACACCTTC. Residues: CASSSPPPGVGYGYTF. The V call is TRBV28, the J call TRBJ1-2, with D possibly matching TRBD1 (6 bases). With 4 bases removed from V and 5 bases from J, the gap between germline ends came to 20 bases. The CDR3 length is 16 residues. Germline V CDR1 and CDR2: MDHEN, SYDVKM.